Below, 27 T cell receptor beta chains from the same sample are listed, as sequenced in a study of PD-1 blockade in classical Hodgkin lymphoma. Each of the patients experienced relapse following autologous stem cell transplantation, and their brentuximab vedotin exposure differed. Profiling relied on immunoSEQ multiplex PCR, and the TCRdb table lists in-frame clones only, not all of them. The table lists about 110,000 clones, roughly nine tenths of them singletons. Source: peripheral blood mononuclear cells (PBMCs), taken before the second cycle of nivolumab. These receptors came from a human donor with classical Hodgkin lymphoma.

The J gene is TRBJ1-1, the V gene TRBV5-1, with D possibly being TRBD1 (5 bases). The CDR3 sequence is 14 residues long. Germline-derived CDR1 and CDR2 are SGHRS and YFSETQ. Deletions cut 4 bases from V and 2 bases from J, with 12 bases between. The CDR3 DNA follows: TGCGCCAGCAGCCCCGCCGGGGGAAACACTGAAGCTTTCTTT. Protein sequence: CASSPAGGNTEAFF.

The chain joins TRBV19 to TRBJ1-5; D unclear. Between the trimmed V and J ends, which lost 1 base and 0 bases, there was a span of 1 base. This CDR3 is built from 13 residues. CDR1 LNHDA and CDR2 SQIVND come from the germline V gene (reference sequence). The CDR3 loop is CASSIASNQPQHF. CDR3 in DNA: TGTGCCAGTAGTATAGCTAGCAATCAGCCCCAGCATTTT.

This chain links TRBV12-5 with TRBJ1-1, with 7 bases matching TRBD1. Germline CDR1 is LGHNT and CDR2 is FRNRAP. The CDR3 covers 15 residues. J was trimmed by 10 bases and V by 5 bases; bases with no gene match: 16. The CDR3: CASGTSTTGYRVAFF. The CDR3 DNA reads TGTGCTAGTGGTACCTCCACGACAGGGTACCGCGTAGCTTTCTTT.

The chain uses TRBV7-9 and TRBJ2-1; 8 bases line up with TRBD2. The V segment lost 3 bases and the J segment 6 bases; nucleotides outside the gene matches: 10. Germline CDR1 reads SEHNR; CDR2 reads FQNEAQ (reference sequence). The CDR3 totals 16 residues. For the CDR3, the DNA is TGTGCCAGCAGCTTTACCACTAGCGGTCCCCTCAATGAGCAGTTCTTC. It encodes CASSFTTSGPLNEQFF.

The CDR3: CASSGGSTDTQYF. As DNA, the CDR3 is TGTGCCAGCAGTGGGGGGAGCACAGATACGCAGTATTTT. V is TRBV2 and J is TRBJ2-3; D is possibly TRBD1 or TRBD2 (5 bases each). V lost 4 bases, J lost 0 bases, and 5 bases lay in between. This CDR3 has 13 amino acids. CDR1 and CDR2 (germline): SNHLY, FYNNEI.

The J gene is TRBJ1-2, the V gene TRBV7-9; 9 nucleotides match TRBD1. Trimming at V came to 5 bases and at J to 3 bases, leaving 7 bases not matched to a gene. This CDR3 is 15 amino acids long. Germline lookup yields CDR1 SEHNR and CDR2 FQNEAQ (reference sequence). CDR3 sequence reads: CASSPTGGAHYGYTF. The CDR3 DNA sequence: TGTGCCAGCAGCCCCACAGGGGGCGCACACTATGGCTACACCTTC. Filled out from reference TRBV7-9 and TRBJ1-2, the complete variable domain reads DTGVSQNPRHKITKRGQNVTFRCDPISEHNRLYWYRQTLGQGPEFLTYFQNEAQLEKSRLLSDRFSAERPKGSFSTLEIQRTEQGDSAMYLCASSPTGGAHYGYTFGSGTRLTVV.

J is TRBJ1-2 and V is TRBV19, with 11 bases that match TRBD1. The trim removed 5 bases at V and 2 bases at J, leaving 10 bases unmatched. Looked up from germline, CDR1 is LNHDA and CDR2 is SQIVND (reference sequence). The CDR3 loop spans 17 amino acids. This CDR3 reads CASSLSGTGGLNYGYTF. The CDR3 DNA is TGTGCCAGTAGTTTGTCCGGGACAGGGGGGCTAAACTATGGCTACACCTTC.

This chain connects TRBV15 to TRBJ2-2; the D gene is possibly TRBD2 (6 bases). The length of the CDR3 is 18 residues. The ends were cut back, 5 bases at V and 5 bases at J, with 24 bases in the middle. Germline values: CDR1 LNHNV, CDR2 YYDKDF (reference sequence). The CDR3: CATSSRGDWGGRTGELFF. CDR3 DNA sequence: TGTGCCACCAGCTCCCGAGGTGACTGGGGAGGAAGGACCGGGGAGCTGTTTTTT.

This clone was seen a few times. The chain is built from TRBV2 and TRBJ2-3, with D perhaps TRBD2 (6 bases). V shed 6 bases and J shed 4 bases, with 17 bases lying between them. The CDR3 totals 15 residues. CDR1 and CDR2 from the germline V gene are SNHLY and FYNNEI. The CDR3 nucleotides read TGTGCCAGCAGCCCTACTGGAGGGACCGCAGATACGCAGTATTTT. It yields the protein CASSPTGGTADTQYF.

This rearrangement joins TRBV5-6 to TRBJ1-1, with a tentative D call TRBD1 (5 bases). V was cut by 7 bases and J by 1 base, with 8 bases left in between. CDR1 is SGHDT, CDR2 YYEEEE, per germline. This CDR3 is 12 amino acids long. The CDR3 protein is CASGTGNTEAFF. CDR3 DNA sequence: TGTGCCAGCGGAACAGGGAACACTGAAGCTTTCTTT.

The chain has TRBV5-5 and TRBJ2-5; perhaps TRBD2 as D (6 bases). The germline V gene encodes CDR1 SGHKS and CDR2 YYEKEE (reference sequence). V was clipped by 4 bases and J by 4 bases, with 11 bases between them. This CDR3 region has 13 residues. CDR3 in DNA: TGTGCCAGCAGCCCGGGACTCGCAGAGACCCAGTACTTC. Amino acid sequence: CASSPGLAETQYF. The whole variable domain, remainder taken from reference TRBV5-5 and TRBJ2-5, is DAGVTQSPTHLIKTRGQQVTLRCSPISGHKSVSWYQQVLGQGPQFIFQYYEKEERGRGNFPDRFSARQFPNYSSELNVNALLLGDSALYLCASSPGLAETQYFGPGTRLLVL.

The chain carries TRBV5-6 and TRBJ2-5, with TRBD2 matching 9 bases. Germline CDR1 is SGHDT and CDR2 is YYEEEE. J lost 5 bases, V lost 5 bases, and 7 bases had no gene match. This CDR3 has 14 residues. CDR3 in amino acids: CASRVTSGGETQYF. As DNA, the CDR3 is TGTGCCAGCAGGGTGACTAGCGGTGGGGAGACCCAGTACTTC.

The V and J genes are TRBV28 and TRBJ1-2; 10 nucleotides agree with TRBD1. Per the germline V gene, CDR1 is MDHEN and CDR2 is SYDVKM. V trimming: 7 bases; J trimming: 7 bases; junction bases outside the gene matches: 9. The CDR3 length is 14 residues. DNA for the CDR3: TGTGCCAGCACCTTGACCCGGGACAGGGGTGGCTACACCTTC. Amino acid sequence: CASTLTRDRGGYTF.

The chain uses TRBV4-2 and TRBJ2-6, with D possibly matching TRBD1 (5 bases). The CDR3 is 17 residues long. CDR1 is LGHNA, CDR2 YNFKEQ, per germline. Trimming took off 2 bases at V and 0 bases at J, with 11 bases between the two ends. This CDR3 is CASSQTLDNSGANVLTF. The CDR3 DNA follows: TGTGCCAGCAGCCAAACCTTGGACAACTCTGGGGCCAACGTCCTGACTTTC.

The rearrangement uses TRBV7-2 and TRBJ2-6; no clear D. V was shortened by 5 bases and J by 15 bases, with 14 bases between the two germline ends. CDR1 and CDR2 from the germline V gene are SGHTA and FQGNSA. CDR3 size: 12 residues. CDR3 sequence: CASSPVRKDLTF. CDR3 coding DNA: TGTGCCAGCAGCCCTGTCCGGAAGGACCTGACTTTC. The variable domain in full, completed from reference TRBV7-2 and TRBJ2-6, reads GAGVSQSPSNKVTEKGKDVELRCDPISGHTALYWYRQSLGQGLEFLIYFQGNSAPDKSGLPSDRFSAERTGGSVSTLTIQRTQQEDSAVYLCASSPVRKDLTFGAGSRLTVL.

This clone has only one observation. J is TRBJ1-5 and V is TRBV18; TRBD1 might be the D (5 bases). From germline, CDR1 is KGHSH and CDR2 LQKENI. The ends were cut back, 3 bases at V and 2 bases at J, with 14 bases in the middle. The CDR3 has 16 amino acids. CDR3 protein: CASSPYGDAGNQPQHF. As DNA, the CDR3 is TGTGCCAGCTCACCTTATGGGGACGCGGGCAATCAGCCCCAGCATTTT.

The gene calls are TRBV28 and TRBJ2-3; no clear D. The CDR3 contains 11 residues. Trimming removed 5 bases from V and 6 bases from J, with 6 bases in between. CDR1 is MDHEN, CDR2 SYDVKM, per germline. The CDR3 sequence is CASSARDTQYF. CDR3 nucleotides: TGTGCCAGCAGTGCCCGGGATACGCAGTATTTT.

This chain uses TRBV5-8 with TRBJ2-7; weak D call: TRBD1 (6 bases). The CDR3 loop spans 15 amino acids. The germline V and J ends were trimmed by 4 bases and 0 bases, with 14 bases remaining between them. Germline CDR1 reads SGHTS; CDR2 reads YDEGEE. As DNA, the CDR3 is TGTGCCAGCAGCCTTCTGGGGACACCCTCCTACGAGCAGTACTTC. This gives the protein CASSLLGTPSYEQYF. Full variable domain (remainder filled in from reference TRBV5-8 and TRBJ2-7): EAGVTQSPTHLIKTRGQQATLRCSPISGHTSVYWYQQALGLGLQFLLWYDEGEERNRGNFPPRFSGRQFPNYSSELNVNALELEDSALYLCASSLLGTPSYEQYFGPGTRLTVT.

This clone was seen once. The chain recombines TRBV18 with TRBJ2-1; 9 bases line up with TRBD2. CDR3 length equals 18 residues. V shed 0 bases, J shed 0 bases, and the junction held 6 bases outside the gene matches. Germline lookup yields CDR1 KGHSH and CDR2 LQKENI. For the CDR3, the DNA is TGTGCCAGCTCACCACCGCGCGGGAGGGGCAGCTCCTACAATGAGCAGTTCTTC. Translating gives CASSPPRGRGSSYNEQFF.

J is TRBJ1-1 and V is TRBV10-3; tentative D call: TRBD1 (6 bases). Trimming stripped 8 bases from V and 3 bases from J, with 13 bases between. Germline CDR1 is ENHRY and CDR2 is SYGVKD. The CDR3 consists of 13 residues. This CDR3 reads CAIEGEVHTEAFF. CDR3 DNA: TGTGCCATCGAGGGGGAAGTGCACACTGAAGCTTTCTTT.

The count of this clone is one. V gene TRBV19 combines with J gene TRBJ2-1; 14 bases are shared with TRBD2. Germline V gene sequence: CDR1 LNHDA, CDR2 SQIVND (reference sequence). The CDR3 runs 15 residues. J gave up 8 bases and V 4 bases, and 4 bases lay outside the gene matches. CDR3 sequence (DNA): TGTGCCAGTAGTAAAGGGACTAGCGGGAGTGATGAGCAGTTCTTC. Amino acids: CASSKGTSGSDEQFF. Using reference TRBV19 and TRBJ2-1 for the parts outside the CDR3, the full variable domain is DGGITQSPKYLFRKEGQNVTLSCEQNLNHDAMYWYRQDPGQGLRLIYYSQIVNDFQKGDIAEGYSVSREKKESFPLTVTSAQKNPTAFYLCASSKGTSGSDEQFFGPGTRLTVL.

The V gene is TRBV4-2, the J gene TRBJ2-2, with 10 bases matching TRBD1. Germline V gene lookup returns CDR1 LGHNA and CDR2 YNFKEQ. Unmatched junction bases numbered 7, after V lost 5 bases and J lost 7 bases. The CDR3 has 15 amino acids. This CDR3 reads CASSTRQGAVGELFF. CDR3 DNA sequence: TGTGCCAGCAGCACTCGACAGGGGGCGGTCGGGGAGCTGTTTTTT.

The CDR3 region has the DNA TGTGCCAGCAGTTACGAGCCCGGGGCCCTAAACACTGAAGCTTTCTTT. Protein sequence: CASSYEPGALNTEAFF. V and J are TRBV6-5 and TRBJ1-1, with D possibly matching TRBD1 (5 bases). Trimming cost V 2 bases and J 2 bases, with 15 bases left between them. Germline CDR1 reads MNHEY; CDR2 reads SVGAGI. The CDR3 contains 16 residues.

The chain is built from TRBV15 and TRBJ2-2; D call uncertain. The length of the CDR3 is 14 residues. Per the germline V gene, CDR1 is LNHNV and CDR2 is YYDKDF (reference sequence). Trimming shortened V by 1 base and J by 2 bases, and 5 bases separated the two germline ends. CDR3 sequence (DNA): TGTGCCACCAGCAGAGGAATTAACACCGGGGAGCTGTTTTTT. Encoded protein: CATSRGINTGELFF. Full variable domain (missing parts from reference TRBV15 and TRBJ2-2): DAMVIQNPRYQVTQFGKPVTLSCSQTLNHNVMYWYQQKSSQAPKLLFHYYDKDFNNEADTPDNFQSRRPNTSFCFLDIRSPGLGDTAMYLCATSRGINTGELFFGEGSRLTVL.

V gene TRBV18 combines with J gene TRBJ2-7, with TRBD2 identical over 7 bases. The CDR3 sequence is 16 residues long. The germline V gene encodes CDR1 KGHSH and CDR2 LQKENI. With 3 bases clipped from V and 4 bases from J, the junction kept 12 bases outside the gene matches. The CDR3 bases are TGTGCCAGCTCACCCAACCGGTGGAATAGCGGGTACGAGCAGTACTTC. Its protein is CASSPNRWNSGYEQYF.

The chain uses TRBV5-4 and TRBJ2-7, with D perhaps matching TRBD2 (6 bases). Trimming took off 0 bases at V and 3 bases at J, with 16 bases between the two ends. CDR1 and CDR2 (germline): SGHNT, YYREEE (reference sequence). This CDR3 comprises 16 residues. CDR3 DNA: TGTGCCAGCAGCTTGGTTACAGCGGGTTTTCTCTACGAGCAGTACTTC. Residues: CASSLVTAGFLYEQYF.

This clone showed up just a few times. This chain links TRBV6-5 with TRBJ2-4; 9 nucleotides line up with TRBD1. Trimming at V came to 4 bases and at J to 4 bases, leaving 5 bases not matched to a gene. The CDR3 totals 15 residues. Germline loops: CDR1 MNHEY, CDR2 SVGAGI. CDR3 in amino acids: CASSFVDRGKNIQYF. CDR3 sequence (DNA): TGTGCCAGCAGTTTCGTCGACAGGGGGAAAAACATTCAGTACTTC.